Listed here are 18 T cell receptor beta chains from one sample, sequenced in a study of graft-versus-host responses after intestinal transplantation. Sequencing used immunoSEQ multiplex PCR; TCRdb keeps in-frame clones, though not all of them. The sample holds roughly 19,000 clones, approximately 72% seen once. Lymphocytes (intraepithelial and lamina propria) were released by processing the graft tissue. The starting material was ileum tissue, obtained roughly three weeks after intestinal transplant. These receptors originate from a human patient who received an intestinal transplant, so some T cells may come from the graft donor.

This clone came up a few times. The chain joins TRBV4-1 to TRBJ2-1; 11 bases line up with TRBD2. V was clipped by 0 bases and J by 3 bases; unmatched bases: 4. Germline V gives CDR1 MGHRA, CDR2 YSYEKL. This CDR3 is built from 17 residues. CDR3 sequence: CASSQDLGLAGYNEQFF. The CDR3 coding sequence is TGCGCCAGCAGCCAAGATCTAGGACTAGCGGGCTACAATGAGCAGTTCTTC.

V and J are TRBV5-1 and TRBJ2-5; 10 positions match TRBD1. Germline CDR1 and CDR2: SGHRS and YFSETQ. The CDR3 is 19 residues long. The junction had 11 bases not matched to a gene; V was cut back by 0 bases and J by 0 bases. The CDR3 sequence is CASSLVTRDRGEYQETQYF. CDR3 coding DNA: TGCGCCAGCAGCTTGGTGACCCGGGACAGGGGCGAGTACCAAGAGACCCAGTACTTC.

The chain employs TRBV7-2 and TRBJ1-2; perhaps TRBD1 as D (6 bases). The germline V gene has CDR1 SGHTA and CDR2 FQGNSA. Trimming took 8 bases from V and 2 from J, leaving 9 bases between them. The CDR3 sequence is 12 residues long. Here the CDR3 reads CASQGPNYGYTF. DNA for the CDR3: TGTGCCAGCCAGGGGCCGAACTATGGCTACACCTTC.

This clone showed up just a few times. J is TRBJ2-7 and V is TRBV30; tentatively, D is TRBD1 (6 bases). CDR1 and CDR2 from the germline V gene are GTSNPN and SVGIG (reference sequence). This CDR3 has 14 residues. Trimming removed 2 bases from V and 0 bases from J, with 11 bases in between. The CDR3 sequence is CAWSTGRSSYEQYF. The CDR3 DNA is TGTGCCTGGAGTACAGGGCGAAGCTCCTACGAGCAGTACTTC.

The CDR3 spells CASSARTPTYEQYF. CDR3 nucleotides: TGTGCCAGCAGTGCCCGGACTCCAACCTACGAGCAGTACTTC. V is TRBV27 and J is TRBJ2-7; D is perhaps TRBD2 (5 bases). The V end was cut by 5 bases, the J end by 2 bases, with 13 bases between. Germline V gives CDR1 MNHEY, CDR2 SMNVEV (reference sequence). CDR3 size: 14 residues.

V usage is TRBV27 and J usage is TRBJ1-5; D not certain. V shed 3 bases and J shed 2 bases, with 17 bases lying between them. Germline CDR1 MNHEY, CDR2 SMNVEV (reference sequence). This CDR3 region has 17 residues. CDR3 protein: CASSFIGGVGGNQPQHF. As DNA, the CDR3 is TGTGCCAGCAGTTTTATAGGCGGGGTTGGAGGCAATCAGCCCCAGCATTTT.

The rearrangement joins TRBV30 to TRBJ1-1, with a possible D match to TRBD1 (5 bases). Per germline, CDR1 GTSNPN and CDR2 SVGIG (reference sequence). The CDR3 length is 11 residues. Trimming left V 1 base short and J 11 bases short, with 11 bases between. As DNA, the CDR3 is TGTGCCTGGAGTGCGGGCGGGGGGGCTTTCTTT. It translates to CAWSAGGGAFF.

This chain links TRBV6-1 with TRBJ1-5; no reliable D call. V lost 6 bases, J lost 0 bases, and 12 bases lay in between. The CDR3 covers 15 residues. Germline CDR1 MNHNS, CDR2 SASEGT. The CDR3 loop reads CASSLDGYSNQPQHF. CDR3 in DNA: TGTGCCAGCAGCCTCGACGGGTATAGCAATCAGCCCCAGCATTTT.

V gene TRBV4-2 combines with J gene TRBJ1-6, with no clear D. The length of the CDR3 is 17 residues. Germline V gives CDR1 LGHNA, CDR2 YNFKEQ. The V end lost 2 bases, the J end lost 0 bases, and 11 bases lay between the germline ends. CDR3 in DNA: TGTGCCAGCAGCCAACCGTCGGGTTTCTCCTATAATTCACCCCTCCACTTT. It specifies CASSQPSGFSYNSPLHF.

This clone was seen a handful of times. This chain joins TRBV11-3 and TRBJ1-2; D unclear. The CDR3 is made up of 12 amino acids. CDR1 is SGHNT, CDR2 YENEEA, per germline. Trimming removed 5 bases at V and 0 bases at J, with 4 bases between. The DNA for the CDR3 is TGTGCCAGCAGCGACACTAACTATGGCTACACCTTC. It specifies CASSDTNYGYTF.

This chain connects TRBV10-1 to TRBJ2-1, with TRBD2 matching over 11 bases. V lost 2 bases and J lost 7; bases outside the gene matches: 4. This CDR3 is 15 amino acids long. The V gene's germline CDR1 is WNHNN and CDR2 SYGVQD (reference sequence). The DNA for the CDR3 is TGCGCCAGCAGTGAGAGGGTAGCGGGAGGGAATGAGCAGTTCTTC. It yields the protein CASSERVAGGNEQFF.

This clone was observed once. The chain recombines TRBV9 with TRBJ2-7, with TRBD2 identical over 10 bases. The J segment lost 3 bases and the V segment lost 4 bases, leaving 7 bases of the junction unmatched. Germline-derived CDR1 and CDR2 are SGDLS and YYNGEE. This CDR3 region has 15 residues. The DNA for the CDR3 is TGTGCCAGCAGCAAGGGACTAGCGAACCTCTACGAGCAGTACTTC. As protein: CASSKGLANLYEQYF.

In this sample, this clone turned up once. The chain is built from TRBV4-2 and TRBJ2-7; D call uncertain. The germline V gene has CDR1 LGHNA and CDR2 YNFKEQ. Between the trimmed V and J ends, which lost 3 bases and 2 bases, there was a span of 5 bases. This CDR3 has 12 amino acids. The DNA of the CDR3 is TGTGCCAGCAGCCAGGGCCCCTACGAGCAGTACTTC. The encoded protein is CASSQGPYEQYF.

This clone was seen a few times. The CDR3 coding sequence is TGTGCCAGCAGTGAAGCGCGGGTTTTAGCACCCCTCCACTTT. This encodes CASSEARVLAPLHF. This rearrangement joins TRBV2 to TRBJ1-6, with D unresolved. The CDR3 runs 14 residues. The germline CDR1 and CDR2 sequences are SNHLY and FYNNEI. The V end was cut by 0 bases, the J end by 11 bases, with 11 bases between. The entire variable domain, with the rest obtained from reference TRBV2 and TRBJ1-6, is as follows: EPEVTQTPSHQVTQMGQEVILRCVPISNHLYFYWYRQILGQKVEFLVSFYNNEISEKSEIFDDQFSVERPDGSNFTLKIRSTKLEDSAMYFCASSEARVLAPLHFGNGTRLTVT.

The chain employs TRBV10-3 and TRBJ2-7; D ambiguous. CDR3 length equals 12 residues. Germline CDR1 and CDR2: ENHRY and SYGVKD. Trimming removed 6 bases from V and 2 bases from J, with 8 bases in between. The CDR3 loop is CAIRTKTYEQYF. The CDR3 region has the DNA TGTGCCATCAGAACTAAGACCTACGAGCAGTACTTC.

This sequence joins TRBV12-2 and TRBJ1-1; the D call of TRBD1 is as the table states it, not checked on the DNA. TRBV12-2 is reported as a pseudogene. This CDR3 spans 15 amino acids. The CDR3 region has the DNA TGTGCAAGTCGCTCCCACCGGGACAGGGGGCCTGAAGCTTTCTTT. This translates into CASRSHRDRGPEAFF.

The CDR3, as DNA: TGCGCCAGCACAGACACAGGGGGCCCGTACAATGAGCAGTTCTTC. Translating it yields CASTDTGGPYNEQFF. This chain joins TRBV4-3 and TRBJ2-1; TRBD1 matches 9 bases. This CDR3 is 15 amino acids long. The V and J ends lost 7 bases and 4 bases, in that order; junction bases with no gene match: 8. Germline V CDR1 and CDR2: LGHNA, YSLEER.

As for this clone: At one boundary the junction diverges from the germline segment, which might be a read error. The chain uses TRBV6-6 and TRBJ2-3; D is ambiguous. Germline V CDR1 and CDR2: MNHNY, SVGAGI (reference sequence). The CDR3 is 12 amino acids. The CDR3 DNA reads TGTGCCAGCAGTTACGGCACGGATACGCAGTATTTT. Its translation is CASSYGTDTQYF.